The source of this T cell receptor beta chain is a study of neurological immune-mediated disorders. Study overall: Of the approximately 35 patients with multiple sclerosis, some 31 had relapsing-remitting MS, whereas the remaining 3 had secondary progressive MS.

Synthesis of cDNA was accomplished via 5'RACE employing 10-nucleotide random UMIs. The authors obtained over 200 million TCR-beta sequences from 15-18 subjects per sequencing run. TCRdb ran MiXCR on the 5' RACE reads and lists one entry per CDR3 protein. The data show fewer than 85,000 distinct CDR3 sequences, with approximately 4.3% seen just once and approximately 5.8% held by the top ten. Time point denoted: longitudinal time-point 3. PBMCs stored at -80 C, numbering 2 million, were the origin of the unsorted libraries. This clonotype was counted at least ten times. The CDR3 has 14 amino acids. V was shortened by 8 bases and J by 2 bases, with 18 bases between the two germline ends. Germline CDR1 SQVTM, CDR2 ANQGSEA.

Material for sequencing was PBMCs. The clonotype comes from a woman aged 60-70 years with multiple sclerosis. The V call is TRBV29-1, the J call TRBJ1-1; D remains ambiguous. The DNA for the CDR3 is TGCAGCACGAGGGAGGTGGGCCTTAACACTGAAGCTTTCTTT. As protein: CSTREVGLNTEAFF.